The next 27 T cell receptor beta chains were all read from a single sample in a study of regulatory T cells in long-lasting Graves disease. HTBI primers from iRepertoire and Arm-PCR of CDR3 regions yielded the TCR beta libraries. Each CDR3 protein is one row after TCRdb ran MiXCR on the multiplex PCR reads. The sample holds 650,000 to 850,000 distinct CDR3 sequences; 25% to 35% are singletons and the top ten take about 40%. Time point reported: persistent/refractory GD, antithyroid drugs over 5 years with positive TRAb. There was RNA extracted from PBMCs, and the TCR library was made from it. The material was peripheral blood mononuclear cells (PBMCs), obtained when the disease was refractory, from a patient treated with antithyroid drugs. These receptors were collected from a female donor with Graves disease.

The chain has TRBV20-1 and TRBJ2-5; 11 bases are shared with TRBD1. The CDR3 sequence is 14 residues long. V gave up 6 bases and J gave up 4 bases; unmatched junction bases: 7. Germline V CDR1 and CDR2: DFQATT, SNEGSKA (reference sequence). The DNA for the CDR3 is TGCAGTGCCGGGGGACAGGGGGGATTAGAGACCCAGTACTTC. The encoded protein is CSAGGQGGLETQYF.

The chain couples TRBV6-5 to TRBJ2-7, with TRBD2 identical over 11 bases. CDR3 length: 17 residues. The V segment lost 2 bases and the J segment 0 bases; nucleotides outside the gene matches: 6. Germline V gene lookup returns CDR1 MNHEY and CDR2 SVGAGI. The CDR3, as DNA: TGTGCCAGCAGTTACCAAAAACTAGCGGGGGTCTCCTACGAGCAGTACTTC. Amino acid sequence: CASSYQKLAGVSYEQYF.

The chain joins TRBV20-1 to TRBJ1-5, with TRBD1 matching 11 bases. V was pared by 3 bases and J by 10 bases, with 5 bases of the junction left unmatched. CDR1 and CDR2 (germline): DFQATT, SNEGSKA (reference sequence). There are 13 residues in the CDR3. CDR3 DNA: TGCAGTGCTAGTAGGGACAGGGGGATACCCCAGCATTTT. This sequence encodes CSASRDRGIPQHF.

This clonotype came up a few times. The chain employs TRBV28 and TRBJ2-2, with a possible D match to TRBD1 (5 bases). Trimming cost V 7 bases and J 4 bases, with 13 bases left between them. This CDR3 spans 14 amino acids. CDR1 MDHEN and CDR2 SYDVKM come from the germline V gene. CDR3 loop: CASMRQTITGELFF. DNA for the CDR3: TGTGCCAGCATGAGACAGACCATCACCGGGGAGCTGTTTTTT.

The CDR3 DNA reads TGTGCCAACTCAGATTGTCACAGGATCTACGAGCAGTACTTC. Translating gives CANSDCHRIYEQYF. The chain is built from TRBV24-1 and TRBJ2-7; maybe TRBD1 (5 bases). Germline V gene sequence: CDR1 KGHDR, CDR2 SFDVKD. Trimming stripped 11 bases from V and 3 bases from J, with 19 bases between. This CDR3 is built from 14 residues.

The gene calls are TRBV2 and TRBJ1-3, with D uncertain. Germline CDR1 reads SNHLY; CDR2 reads FYNNEI. The CDR3 runs to 11 residues. Between the trimmed V and J ends, which lost 7 bases and 6 bases, there was a span of 7 bases. DNA of the CDR3: TGTGCCAGCAAGATGACAAACACCATATATTTT. Translation gives CASKMTNTIYF.

CDR3: CASRSDRGNYGYTF. The CDR3 DNA sequence: TGCGCCAGCAGATCGGACAGGGGGAACTATGGCTACACCTTC. The gene calls are TRBV5-1 and TRBJ1-2; 10 bases line up with TRBD1. CDR3 length: 14 amino acids. Germline CDR1 reads SGHRS; CDR2 reads YFSETQ. Trimming at V came to 5 bases and at J to 2 bases, leaving 3 bases not matched to a gene.

This clonotype has just a few counts. The chain carries TRBV11-1 and TRBJ2-7; D is undetermined. Germline assignment: CDR1 SGHAT and CDR2 FQDESV (reference sequence). The CDR3 spans 15 residues. The V gene lost 1 base and the J gene lost 0 bases, with 10 bases spanning the gap. The CDR3 protein is CASSLDGHLSYEQYF. The DNA for the CDR3 is TGTGCCAGCAGCTTAGATGGGCACCTCTCCTACGAGCAGTACTTC.

In the case of this clonotype: An end of the junction differs from the germline gene, which may be a read error. The chain links TRBV19 to TRBJ1-1, with D tentatively TRBD1 (6 bases). CDR1 LNHDA and CDR2 SQIVND come from the germline V gene (reference sequence). The CDR3 consists of 15 residues. The CDR3 DNA reads as TGTGCCAGTAGCCACCACGGGGGCGGGGGCACTGAAGCTTCCTTT. Translation: CASSHHGGGGTEASF.

A word on this clonotype: The junction differs from germline at one of its ends, possibly a read error. The V gene is TRBV2, the J gene TRBJ2-1; D remains ambiguous. This CDR3 is 15 amino acids long. Germline CDR1 and CDR2: SNHLY and FYNNEI. In nucleotides, the CDR3 is TGTGCCAGCAGTGTTGGCCTTGTGTCCTACGATGAGCAGTTCTTC. It yields the protein CASSVGLVSYDEQFF.

This chain links TRBV20-1 with TRBJ1-1; D unclear. The CDR3 spans 14 residues. The germline gives CDR1 DFQATT, CDR2 SNEGSKA (reference sequence). The germline V and J ends were trimmed by 5 bases and 6 bases, with 19 bases remaining between them. The CDR3 DNA follows: TGCAGTGCTGGCCCGACGGATATTGGACCTGAAGCTTTCTTT. Residues: CSAGPTDIGPEAFF.

This clonotype appeared a few times. The chain carries TRBV18 and TRBJ2-7; D uncertain. V lost 0 bases and J 4 bases, leaving 7 bases between the germline ends. CDR3 length equals 13 residues. Germline loops: CDR1 KGHSH, CDR2 LQKENI. For the CDR3, the DNA is TGTGCCAGCTCACCACCAACCAGTTACGAGCAGTACTTC. Translated: CASSPPTSYEQYF.

V usage is TRBV6-1 and J usage is TRBJ2-7; either TRBD1 or TRBD2 may fit D (5 bases each). Deletions cut 3 bases from V and 3 bases from J, with 12 bases between. CDR1 and CDR2 (germline): MNHNS, SASEGT. This CDR3 has 14 amino acids. The CDR3 reads CASSDGEGLYEQYF. The DNA of the CDR3 is TGTGCCAGCAGTGACGGTGAGGGGCTCTACGAGCAGTACTTC.

The V gene is TRBV11-2, the J gene TRBJ2-2; no firm D call. The V end was cut by 8 bases, the J end by 1 base, with 14 bases between. Germline V gives CDR1 SGHAT, CDR2 FQNNGV. The CDR3 is made up of 15 amino acids. The CDR3 region is CASFPGTQNTGELFF. DNA of the CDR3: TGTGCCAGCTTCCCCGGAACACAGAACACCGGGGAGCTGTTTTTT.

The chain uses TRBV5-4 and TRBJ2-5; D unclear. This CDR3 spans 15 amino acids. Looked up from germline, CDR1 is SGHNT and CDR2 is YYREEE (reference sequence). Between the trimmed V and J ends, which lost 0 bases and 5 bases, there was a span of 14 bases. The CDR3 region is CASSLGDFSRETQYF. CDR3 in DNA: TGTGCCAGCAGCTTGGGAGATTTCAGCAGGGAGACCCAGTACTTC.

V usage is TRBV6-1 and J usage is TRBJ2-7, with 11 bases lining up with TRBD2. Looked up from germline, CDR1 is MNHNS and CDR2 is SASEGT. Losses at the gene ends were 1 base for V and 2 bases for J; bases not matched to a gene: 13. CDR3 length: 19 amino acids. Here the CDR3 DNA reads TGTGCCAGCAGTGAAGTGATAGCGGGAGGGGCCCTAATTACCTACGAGCAGTACTTC. Its translation: CASSEVIAGGALITYEQYF.

The rearrangement uses TRBV9 and TRBJ1-2, with 7 bases aligning to TRBD1. In germline, CDR1 is SGDLS, CDR2 YYNGEE. This CDR3 spans 15 amino acids. The ends lost 4 bases at V and 5 bases at J; junction bases unmatched: 11. The CDR3 DNA is TGTGCCAGCAGCCCAGACAGGGTTTGGGGGTATGGCTACACCTTC. Its protein is CASSPDRVWGYGYTF.

This clonotype was detected only a few times. The V call is TRBV6-2 or TRBV6-3, the J call TRBJ2-7, with 7 bases identical to TRBD1. Per germline, CDR1 MNHEY and CDR2 SVGEGT. The CDR3 is 13 amino acids. Trimming removed 6 bases from V and 4 bases from J; junction bases left unmatched: 6. This chain's CDR3 is CASRSGQTYEQYF. The CDR3 DNA reads TGTGCCAGCAGGTCGGGACAGACGTACGAGCAGTACTTC.

This rearrangement joins TRBV28 to TRBJ1-3, with D possibly being TRBD1 (5 bases). V lost 6 bases and J lost 2, with 11 bases in between. The CDR3 contains 14 residues. The V gene's germline CDR1 is MDHEN and CDR2 SYDVKM. The CDR3 DNA follows: TGTGCCAGCAGACTCAGGGCTACTGGAAACACCATATATTTT. As protein: CASRLRATGNTIYF.

This clonotype was seen ten or more times. The germline gene is not matched at one end of the junction; a read error may be the cause. The chain is built from TRBV2 and TRBJ2-4, with a tentative D call TRBD2 (6 bases). CDR1 is SNHLY and CDR2 is FYNNEI in the germline V gene. The CDR3 loop spans 12 amino acids. The CDR3 bases are TGTGCCAGCAGTGAGGAGGGGACGGTTATGAACTTC. The encoded protein is CASSEEGTVMNF.

This clonotype was seen a handful of times. The chain carries TRBV29-1 and TRBJ1-1, with TRBD1 matching over 8 bases. The germline gives CDR1 SQVTM, CDR2 ANQGSEA. The junction had 5 bases not matched to a gene; V was cut back by 3 bases and J by 5 bases. The CDR3 runs to 13 residues. CDR3 sequence reads: CSVEVTGGTEAFF. The CDR3 DNA sequence: TGCAGCGTTGAGGTTACAGGGGGGACTGAAGCTTTCTTT.

Only a few counts were recorded for this clonotype. For the CDR3, the DNA is TGTGCCAGAGGATCCGGCACCGGCGAGCAGTACTTC. This codes for CARGSGTGEQYF. The chain is built from TRBV7-9 and TRBJ2-7; no clear D gene. V dropped 9 bases and J dropped 6 bases, with 15 bases sitting between them. The CDR3 has 12 amino acids. CDR1 is SEHNR and CDR2 is FQNEAQ in the germline V gene (reference sequence).

Worth noting for this clonotype: A much larger clone sits a single nucleotide away, making a read error possible. The rearrangement links TRBV12-3 or TRBV12-4 to TRBJ1-4, with a possible D match to TRBD1 (5 bases). The CDR3 runs to 16 residues. The CDR3 nucleotides read TGTGCCAGCAGTTTAGACCCCCGCTCAGGGAGCGTGGAACTGCTTTTT. Translating gives CASSLDPRSGSVELLF.

In this sample, this clonotype turned up a few times. DNA for the CDR3: TGTGCCAGCAAAAGTTACAACACTGAAGCTTTCTTT. It yields the protein CASKSYNTEAFF. This chain joins TRBV27 and TRBJ1-1; D is unresolved. The germline gives CDR1 MNHEY, CDR2 SMNVEV (reference sequence). V was trimmed by 7 bases and J by 2 bases, leaving 8 bases between them. The CDR3 is 12 amino acids.

This clonotype came up many times. The chain combines TRBV6-1 with TRBJ2-2, with 11 positions matching TRBD2. The CDR3 runs to 17 residues. Germline CDR1 reads MNHNS; CDR2 reads SASEGT. J lost 6 bases, V lost 6 bases, and 12 bases had no gene match. CDR3: CASSDLTSGKRAGELFF. In DNA, the CDR3 is TGTGCCAGCAGCGACCTGACTAGCGGGAAACGGGCCGGGGAGCTGTTTTTT.

Many counts were recorded for this clonotype. The chain combines TRBV12-3 or TRBV12-4 with TRBJ1-2, with D unresolved. V shed 1 base and J shed 8 bases, with 17 bases lying between them. The length of the CDR3 is 15 residues. The CDR3 loop reads CASSLVNLAAGGYTF. CDR3 DNA sequence: TGTGCCAGCAGTTTAGTTAATTTGGCAGCTGGGGGCTACACCTTC.

In its sample, this clonotype was seen many times. V is TRBV28 and J is TRBJ1-6; D remains ambiguous. The germline CDR1 and CDR2 sequences are MDHEN and SYDVKM. The CDR3 loop spans 12 amino acids. V was pared by 3 bases and J by 9 bases, with 6 bases between. CDR3 DNA: TGTGCCAGCAGTTTTGTGAGTTCACCCCTCCACTTT. Encoded protein: CASSFVSSPLHF.